This entry concerns a single T cell receptor (beta chain). Its antigen is undetermined. The V and J ends lost 6 bases and 3 bases respectively, with 15 bases between them. CDR1 and CDR2 (germline): SNHLY, FYNNEI. The CDR3 is made up of 15 amino acids. To make TCR beta libraries, researchers used iRepertoire HTBI primers and Arm-PCR of CDR3 regions. In the authors' workflow: Looking across samples, the authors found approximately 60 TRBV and approximately 14 TRBJ segments. TCRdb used MiXCR to reprocess the multiplex PCR reads, holding one entry per CDR3 protein. For this entry, the V and J calls and clone size follow TCRdb and not the study's own pipeline. Of more than 650,000 distinct CDR3 sequences listed, 30% are singletons. The time point denotes: persistent/refractory GD, antithyroid drugs over 5 years with positive TRAb. Isolated PBMC RNA provided the starting material for the TCR library. These data come from a study of regulatory T cells in long-lasting Graves disease. Study-wide findings and caveats: Persistent patients shared more public clonotypes (about 2,700) than new patients (approximately 1,000). Results may be inaccurate due to the small sample size. Favored usage of TRBV28, TRBJ1-2 and TRBJ2-5 was recorded in persistent disease.

The sequence was obtained from a female donor with Graves disease. The V and J genes are TRBV2 and TRBJ1-5; D is possibly TRBD1 (6 bases). The material sequenced was peripheral blood mononuclear cells (PBMCs), taken when the disease was refractory, from a patient treated with antithyroid drugs. This CDR3 is CASRPSGGNNQPQHF. In DNA form, the CDR3 reads TGTGCCAGCAGACCAAGTGGGGGCAACAATCAGCCCCAGCATTTT.